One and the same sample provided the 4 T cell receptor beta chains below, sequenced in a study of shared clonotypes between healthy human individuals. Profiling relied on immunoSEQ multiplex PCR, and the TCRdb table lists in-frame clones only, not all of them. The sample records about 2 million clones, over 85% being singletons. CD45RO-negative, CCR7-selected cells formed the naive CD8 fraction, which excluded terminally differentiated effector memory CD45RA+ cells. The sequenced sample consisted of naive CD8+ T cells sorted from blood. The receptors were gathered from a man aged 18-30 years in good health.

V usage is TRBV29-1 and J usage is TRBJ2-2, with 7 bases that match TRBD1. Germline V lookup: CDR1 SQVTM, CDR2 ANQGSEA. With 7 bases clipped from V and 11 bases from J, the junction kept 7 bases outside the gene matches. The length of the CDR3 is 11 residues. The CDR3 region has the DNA TGCAGCGCCCCCAACAGGGGCGAGCTGTTTTTT. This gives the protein CSAPNRGELFF.

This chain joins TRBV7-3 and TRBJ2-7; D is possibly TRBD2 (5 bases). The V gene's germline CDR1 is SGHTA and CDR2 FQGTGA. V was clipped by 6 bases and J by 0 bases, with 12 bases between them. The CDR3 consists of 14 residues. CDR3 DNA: TGTGCCAGCAGGGACGAGGGCCCCTCCTACGAGCAGTACTTC. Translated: CASRDEGPSYEQYF.

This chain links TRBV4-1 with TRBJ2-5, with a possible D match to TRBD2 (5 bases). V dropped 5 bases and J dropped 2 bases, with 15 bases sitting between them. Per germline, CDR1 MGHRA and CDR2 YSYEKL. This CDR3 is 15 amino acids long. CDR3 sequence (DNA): TGCGCCAGCAGCGTTGTAGGAGCGGAACAAGAGACCCAGTACTTC. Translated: CASSVVGAEQETQYF.

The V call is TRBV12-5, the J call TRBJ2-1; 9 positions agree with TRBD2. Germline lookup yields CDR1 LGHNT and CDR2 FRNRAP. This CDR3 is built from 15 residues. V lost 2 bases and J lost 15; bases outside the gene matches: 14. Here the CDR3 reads CASGLSAGGPGGLFF. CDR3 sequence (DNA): TGTGCTAGTGGTTTGAGTGCGGGAGGGCCCGGTGGGCTGTTCTTC.